This entry lists 20 T cell receptor beta chains sequenced from one sample in a study of T cells in Graves' hyperthyroidism and ophthalmopathy (dated by TCRdb to the late 2010s). Libraries were constructed by multiplex PCR. The instrument given in TCRdb is Illumina HiSeq 2000. The TCR beta CDR3 regions were amplified from the RNA transcripts. A first-round RT-PCR of the TCR CDR3 used the HTBI primer set with the Qiagen OneStep RT-PCR kit. The raw public reads went through TCRdb reprocessing: fastp at Q25, MiXCR clone calling, in-frame beta chains kept. Merged by CDR3 protein, the rows form single entries marked with the most common genes and DNA. For this sample there are hundreds of thousands of distinct CDR3 sequences; 13% to 15% appear just once. The top ten clones comprise roughly 10% of the sample. The sequenced sample consisted of blood. The receptor source for this set is a woman aged 18-29 years with Graves' hyperthyroidism.

This chain uses TRBV6-1 with TRBJ1-5; 7 positions agree with TRBD1. Germline V gene data show CDR1 as MNHNS and CDR2 as SASEGT. The CDR3 is made up of 14 amino acids. V dropped 4 bases and J dropped 7; count of bases not matched to a gene: 7. The CDR3 region has the DNA TGTGCCAGCAGTGGTCACAGGGGTTCCCAGCCCCAGCATTTT. The encoded protein is CASSGHRGSQPQHF.

There are a few counts of this clonotype. This sequence joins TRBV4-1 and TRBJ1-5; D perhaps matches TRBD1 (6 bases). The length of the CDR3 is 15 residues. Germline V gene lookup returns CDR1 MGHRA and CDR2 YSYEKL. Trimming stripped 1 base from V and 5 bases from J, with 12 bases between. This CDR3 reads CASSQGNRVDQPQHF. DNA for the CDR3: TGCGCCAGCAGCCAAGGTAACAGGGTAGATCAGCCCCAGCATTTT.

About this clonotype itself: This may stem from a read error, because a much larger clone lies one nucleotide away. The chain uses TRBV20-1 and TRBJ2-7, with TRBD2 identical over 9 bases. The J call is uncertain, as TRBJ2-1 better fits the DNA end. The CDR3 has 15 amino acids. Per the germline V gene, CDR1 is DFQATT and CDR2 is SNEGSKA (reference sequence). CDR3 in amino acids: CSARPPGTSSYEQFF. The CDR3 DNA sequence: TGCAGTGCTAGACCCCCCGGGACTAGCTCCTACGAGCAGTTCTTC.

This clonotype was observed a few times. CDR3 residues: CASSSNPGSPNYGYTF. In nucleotides, the CDR3 is TGTGCCAGCAGCTCCAACCCGGGATCCCCTAACTATGGCTACACCTTC. The chain is built from TRBV7-9 and TRBJ1-2; D remains ambiguous. The germline CDR1 and CDR2 sequences are SEHNR and FQNEAQ (reference sequence). Trimming left V 4 bases short and J 0 bases short, with 15 bases between. The CDR3 spans 16 residues.

This clonotype was counted ten times or more. The genes are TRBV12-3 or TRBV12-4 and TRBJ2-2, with D possibly TRBD2 on 7 matching bases. This CDR3 contains 20 residues. The germline V and J ends were trimmed by 2 bases and 2 bases, with 24 bases remaining between them. CDR3 region: CASSLYRRGLNRANTGELFF. For the CDR3, the DNA is TGTGCCAGCAGTTTATATCGCAGGGGACTAAATCGGGCAAACACCGGGGAGCTGTTTTTT.

This clonotype has at least ten counts. The chain couples TRBV6-2 or TRBV6-3 to TRBJ2-1; 14 bases map to TRBD2. Germline loops: CDR1 MNHEY, CDR2 SVGEGT. Trimming at V came to 5 bases and at J to 8 bases, leaving 14 bases not matched to a gene. The CDR3 has 18 amino acids. This CDR3 is CASSPHPGLAGGRYEQFF. The DNA for the CDR3 is TGTGCCAGCAGTCCACACCCTGGACTAGCGGGAGGAAGGTATGAGCAGTTCTTC.

This clonotype was observed many times. The rearrangement uses TRBV20-1 and TRBJ2-7; TRBD1 agrees at 7 bases. The V gene's germline CDR1 is DFQATT and CDR2 SNEGSKA (reference sequence). This CDR3 is 11 amino acids long. Trimming removed 6 bases from V and 5 bases from J; junction bases left unmatched: 4. The CDR3, as DNA: TGCAGTGCCCTTGACAGGGACGAGCAGTACTTC. Translating it yields CSALDRDEQYF.

This clonotype was observed many times. The rearrangement links TRBV5-1 to TRBJ1-4, with 9 bases that match TRBD1. The CDR3 consists of 15 residues. Germline V lookup: CDR1 SGHRS, CDR2 YFSETQ. With V trimmed by 5 bases and J by 5 bases, 7 bases remained unmatched. The CDR3 loop reads CASSSTGTGNEKLFF. For the CDR3, the DNA is TGCGCCAGCAGTTCCACCGGGACAGGGAATGAAAAACTGTTTTTT.

This clonotype was seen repeatedly, ten times or more. This sequence joins TRBV13 and TRBJ1-1; D possibly corresponds to TRBD1 (5 bases). The CDR3 spans 16 residues. Germline V gene lookup returns CDR1 PRHDT and CDR2 FYEKMQ (reference sequence). V was cut by 4 bases and J by 0 bases, with 15 bases left in between. In DNA form, the CDR3 reads TGTGCCAGCAGCTACCTCGAGGGGACTATGAACACTGAAGCTTTCTTT. This codes for CASSYLEGTMNTEAFF.

This rearrangement joins TRBV2 to TRBJ2-3, with a tentative D call TRBD1 (5 bases). Germline V gene lookup returns CDR1 SNHLY and CDR2 FYNNEI. The V and J ends lost 8 bases and 1 base respectively, with 13 bases between them. This CDR3 region has 14 residues. In DNA, the CDR3 is TGTGCCAGCGACGACAGCCCCCGCACAGATACGCAGTATTTT. Translating it yields CASDDSPRTDTQYF.

This clonotype was counted only a few times. The chain combines TRBV4-1 with TRBJ1-6; D is perhaps TRBD1 (5 bases). This CDR3 spans 16 amino acids. Trimming stripped 0 bases from V and 2 bases from J, with 8 bases between. Germline loops: CDR1 MGHRA, CDR2 YSYEKL. The CDR3 reads CASSQEWGTYNSPLHF. The DNA of the CDR3 is TGCGCCAGCAGCCAAGAGTGGGGGACCTATAATTCACCCCTCCACTTT.

The CDR3 region is CASSYGLALQETQYF. The CDR3 region has the DNA TGTGCCAGCAGTTATGGGCTAGCGCTCCAAGAGACCCAGTACTTC. The chain joins TRBV6-5 to TRBJ2-5; TRBD2 might be the D (6 bases). The CDR3 contains 15 residues. Trimming pared 3 bases from V and 1 base from J, leaving 12 bases between. Germline-derived CDR1 and CDR2 are MNHEY and SVGAGI.

Only a few counts were recorded for this clonotype. V usage is TRBV19 and J usage is TRBJ2-7; 8 bases are a match to TRBD1. Trimming at V came to 2 bases and at J to 3 bases, leaving 6 bases not matched to a gene. The germline CDR1 and CDR2 sequences are LNHDA and SQIVND (reference sequence). The CDR3 totals 15 residues. The CDR3 protein is CASSIRDRGGYEQYF. The CDR3 DNA is TGTGCCAGTAGTATACGCGACAGGGGAGGCTACGAGCAGTACTTC.

This clonotype was detected many times. The V and J genes are TRBV10-2 and TRBJ1-1, with 8 bases fitting TRBD1. The CDR3 has 14 residues. Germline CDR1 and CDR2: WSHSY and SAAADI. Trimming at V came to 7 bases and at J to 4 bases, leaving 8 bases not matched to a gene. The CDR3 sequence: CASKRGQGTTEAFF. DNA of the CDR3: TGCGCCAGCAAAAGAGGACAGGGAACCACTGAAGCTTTCTTT.

The V call is TRBV18, the J call TRBJ1-2; D is undetermined. From germline, CDR1 is KGHSH and CDR2 LQKENI. The germline V and J ends were trimmed by 1 base and 2 bases, with 17 bases remaining between them. The CDR3 consists of 17 residues. CDR3 in amino acids: CASSPQAGYGRNYGYTF. CDR3 DNA sequence: TGTGCCAGCTCACCACAGGCGGGGTATGGACGGAACTATGGCTACACCTTC.

CDR3 amino acids: CASTLWGRNGEAFF. The CDR3 DNA sequence: TGTGCCAGCACTCTCTGGGGGCGTAACGGTGAAGCTTTCTTT. The genes are TRBV6-1 and TRBJ1-1; possible D gene TRBD1, 6 bases. The length of the CDR3 is 14 residues. The germline gives CDR1 MNHNS, CDR2 SASEGT. V was trimmed by 7 bases and J by 7 bases, leaving 19 bases between them.

The chain employs TRBV28 and TRBJ2-7; the match to TRBD1 covers 8 bases. V was clipped by 8 bases and J by 5 bases; unmatched bases: 5. The CDR3 is 12 residues long. Germline V gives CDR1 MDHEN, CDR2 SYDVKM. The CDR3 reads CASSTGAHEQYF. In DNA form, the CDR3 reads TGTGCCAGCTCGACAGGGGCCCACGAGCAGTACTTC.

In regard to this clonotype: A much more abundant neighbour one base away suggests this may be a read error. The chain has TRBV18 and TRBJ1-2; D unresolved. Germline loops: CDR1 KGHSH, CDR2 LQKENI. The CDR3 sequence is 14 residues long. In DNA form, the CDR3 reads TGTGCCAGCCCACCCTCGGCCAGAAACTATGGCTACACCTTC. Its translation: CASPPSARNYGYTF.

This clonotype occurred many times. The gene calls are TRBV5-6 and TRBJ1-5, with 8 bases matching TRBD1. Losses at the gene ends were 0 bases for V and 9 bases for J; bases not matched to a gene: 2. The CDR3 covers 13 residues. Germline V gene sequence: CDR1 SGHDT, CDR2 YYEEEE. The CDR3 loop is CASSLGQGRPQHF. CDR3 coding DNA: TGTGCCAGCAGCTTGGGACAGGGGAGGCCCCAGCATTTT.

There are many counts of this clonotype. The chain couples TRBV18 to TRBJ1-6; unclear D gene. V was trimmed by 6 bases and J by 5 bases, leaving 5 bases between them. CDR3 length: 12 amino acids. Germline V lookup: CDR1 KGHSH, CDR2 LQKENI. CDR3 in amino acids: CASSLDNSPLHF. CDR3 nucleotides: TGTGCCAGCTCTCTTGATAATTCACCCCTCCACTTT.